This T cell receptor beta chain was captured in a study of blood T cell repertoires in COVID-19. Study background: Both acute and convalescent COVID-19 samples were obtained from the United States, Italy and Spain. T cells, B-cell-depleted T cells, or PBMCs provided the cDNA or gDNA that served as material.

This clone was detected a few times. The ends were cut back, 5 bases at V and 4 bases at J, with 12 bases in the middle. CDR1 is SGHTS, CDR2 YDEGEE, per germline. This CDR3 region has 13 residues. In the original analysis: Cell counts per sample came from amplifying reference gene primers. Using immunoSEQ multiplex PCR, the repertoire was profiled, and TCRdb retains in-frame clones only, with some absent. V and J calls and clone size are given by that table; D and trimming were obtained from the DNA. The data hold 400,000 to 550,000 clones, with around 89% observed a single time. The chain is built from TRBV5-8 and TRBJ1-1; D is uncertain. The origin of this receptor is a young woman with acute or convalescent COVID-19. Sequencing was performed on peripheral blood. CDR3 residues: CASRPFRVTEAFF. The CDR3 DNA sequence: TGTGCCAGCAGACCCTTCCGGGTCACTGAAGCTTTCTTT.